One sample yielded the 29 T cell receptor beta chains listed below, sequenced in a study of read filtering for tumor transcriptome and immune sequencing. This library used 300 to 500 ng RNA and molecular barcoded adaptors spanning alpha/delta and beta/gamma chains. Via MiXCR, TCRdb re-called the reads, giving one row per CDR3 protein. This sample yields 43,000 or so distinct CDR3 sequences, of which approximately 12% are seen a single time; more than 12% belongs to the top ten. Sequences were obtained from a population of CD138-negative cells sorted from bone marrow. The receptors derive from a donor at least 40 years old with multiple myeloma.

Comment on this clonotype: A much larger clone lies a single base off, so this may be a read error. The rearrangement uses TRBV10-3 and TRBJ1-3; D uncertain. CDR1 is ENHRY and CDR2 is SYGVKD in the germline V gene. The CDR3 length is 15 residues. V shed 0 bases and J shed 4 bases, with 10 bases lying between them. This CDR3 reads CAISESERPGNTIYF. In DNA form, the CDR3 reads TGTGCCATCAGTGAGTCAGAGCGACCGGGAAACACCATATATTTT.

In this sample, this clonotype turned up many times. This sequence may be a read error, since a much larger clone differs from it by one base. The rearrangement uses TRBV20-1 and TRBJ2-1; possible D gene TRBD2, 5 bases. Per germline, CDR1 DFQATT and CDR2 SNEGSKA (reference sequence). The CDR3 has 14 amino acids. The CDR3: CSAREAPGYNGQFF. In DNA form, the CDR3 reads TGCAGTGCTAGAGAGGCCCCGGGGTACAATGGGCAGTTCTTC.

In its sample, this clonotype was seen many times. CDR3 amino acids: CAWSTGVANEQFF. The CDR3 DNA reads as TGTGCCTGGAGCACAGGGGTGGCGAATGAGCAGTTCTTC. This chain joins TRBV30 and TRBJ2-1, with TRBD1 matching over 7 bases. Germline CDR1 reads GTSNPN; CDR2 reads SVGIG (reference sequence). The CDR3 spans 13 residues. With V trimmed by 3 bases and J by 7 bases, 6 bases remained unmatched.

This clonotype came up many times. CDR3 loop: CASSKVPGGQGGSGANVLTF. CDR3 in DNA: TGTGCCAGCAGCAAAGTGCCTGGGGGACAGGGGGGCTCTGGGGCCAACGTCCTGACTTTC. The chain has TRBV21-1 and TRBJ2-6; the table assigns TRBD1, which was not confirmed against the DNA. TRBV21-1 is listed as a pseudogene. CDR3 length: 20 amino acids.

This clonotype was counted many times. The chain employs TRBV2 and TRBJ2-6; 11 nucleotides match TRBD2. The CDR3 is 19 amino acids. Unmatched junction bases numbered 9, after V lost 5 bases and J lost 0 bases. Germline values: CDR1 SNHLY, CDR2 FYNNEI. The CDR3 bases are TGTGCCAGCAGTTTCGGGACTAGCGGTTTATACTCTGGGGCCAACGTCCTGACTTTC. It codes for CASSFGTSGLYSGANVLTF.

This clonotype was detected ten times or more. J is TRBJ1-1 and V is TRBV5-6, with 7 nucleotides matching TRBD1. Trimming cost V 0 bases and J 7 bases; bases outside gene matches: 9. This CDR3 is built from 15 residues. In germline, CDR1 is SGHDT, CDR2 YYEEEE. The CDR3 DNA is TGTGCCAGCAGCTTGGCCGGGACAGCAGATCATGAAGCTTTCTTT. It is translated as CASSLAGTADHEAFF. Using reference TRBV5-6 and TRBJ1-1 for the parts outside the CDR3, the full variable domain is DAGVTQSPTHLIKTRGQQVTLRCSPKSGHDTVSWYQQALGQGPQFIFQYYEEEERQRGNFPDRFSGHQFPNYSSELNVNALLLGDSALYLCASSLAGTADHEAFFGQGTRLTVV.

Many counts were recorded for this clonotype. The V and J genes are TRBV18 and TRBJ2-2; 9 bases map to TRBD1. Trimming cost V 4 bases and J 5 bases; bases outside gene matches: 5. CDR1 is KGHSH, CDR2 LQKENI, per germline. The CDR3 runs 15 residues. CDR3 DNA: TGTGCCAGCTCACTGGGGACAGGGATGACCGGGGAGCTGTTTTTT. It is translated as CASSLGTGMTGELFF. The full variable domain, its missing parts supplied by reference TRBV18 and TRBJ2-2, is NAGVMQNPRHLVRRRGQEARLRCSPMKGHSHVYWYRQLPEEGLKFMVYLQKENIIDESGMPKERFSAEFPKEGPSILRIQQVVRGDSAAYFCASSLGTGMTGELFFGEGSRLTVL.

This clonotype was observed many times. CDR3 region: CASSPGQGRLGANVLTF. CDR3 nucleotide sequence: TGTGCCAGCTCACCCGGACAGGGCCGGTTGGGGGCCAACGTCCTGACTTTC. V usage is TRBV18 and J usage is TRBJ2-6; 8 bases line up with TRBD1. The CDR3 loop spans 17 amino acids. Looked up from germline, CDR1 is KGHSH and CDR2 is LQKENI. V trimming: 3 bases; J trimming: 4 bases; junction bases outside the gene matches: 8.

This clonotype was detected ten times or more. The rearrangement links TRBV5-1 to TRBJ2-3; possible D gene TRBD2, 6 bases. The V gene's germline CDR1 is SGHRS and CDR2 YFSETQ. This CDR3 region has 14 residues. V lost 5 bases to trimming and J lost 0 bases, with 10 bases between them. CDR3 protein: CASSREWSTDTQYF. For the CDR3, the DNA is TGCGCCAGCAGTCGGGAGTGGAGCACAGATACGCAGTATTTT.

The sample holds many counts of this clonotype. The DNA for the CDR3 is TGTGCCAGCACGGGGCGTCGTGAGCAGTTCTTC. Protein: CASTGRREQFF. V gene TRBV28 combines with J gene TRBJ2-1; D possibly uses TRBD1 or TRBD2 (5 bases each). CDR1 and CDR2 from the germline V gene are MDHEN and SYDVKM. The CDR3 extends over 11 amino acids. V shed 7 bases and J shed 9 bases, with 10 bases lying between them.

In regard to this clonotype: A much larger clone differs from this one at a single base, so this may be a read error. The CDR3 region has the DNA TGTGCCAGCAGTGAGGACAAAAACTATGGCTACACCTTC. Residues: CASSEDKNYGYTF. The chain carries TRBV2 and TRBJ1-2; perhaps TRBD1 as D (5 bases). The germline V gene has CDR1 SNHLY and CDR2 FYNNEI. The V end was cut by 3 bases, the J end by 2 bases, with 7 bases between. CDR3 length: 13 amino acids.

This clonotype occurred once. The J gene is TRBJ2-1, the V gene TRBV20-1; TRBD2 aligns across 8 bases. This CDR3 is 14 amino acids long. With V trimmed by 4 bases and J by 11 bases, 13 bases remained unmatched. Looked up from germline, CDR1 is DFQATT and CDR2 is SNEGSKA (reference sequence). The CDR3 coding sequence is TGCAGTGCTACGACACTAGCGGAGATAAATAAGCAGTTCTTC. Amino acids: CSATTLAEINKQFF.

This clonotype was counted many times. V is TRBV27 and J is TRBJ1-2; TRBD1 might be the D (5 bases). The V gene lost 3 bases and the J gene lost 5 bases, with 10 bases spanning the gap. The CDR3 spans 13 residues. In germline, CDR1 is MNHEY, CDR2 SMNVEV (reference sequence). The CDR3 is CASSFRGGYGYTF. As DNA, the CDR3 is TGTGCCAGCAGTTTTCGGGGCGGTTATGGCTACACCTTC.

In this sample, this clonotype turned up many times. The rearrangement links TRBV7-8 to TRBJ2-5; 11 nucleotides line up with TRBD2. The germline V gene encodes CDR1 SGHVS and CDR2 FQNEAQ. This CDR3 is 16 amino acids long. V shed 1 base and J 5 bases; nucleotides not matched to a gene: 6. The CDR3 DNA is TGTGCCAGCAGCTTAGGACTAGCGGGACTCGGGGAGACCCAGTACTTC. Its protein is CASSLGLAGLGETQYF.

This clonotype was observed a handful of times. One base away lies a much larger clone, so this may be a sequencing read error. V is TRBV20-1 and J is TRBJ2-6; TRBD1 matches at 7 bases. Germline-derived CDR1 and CDR2 are DFQATT and SNEGSKA (reference sequence). There are 14 residues in the CDR3. V was pared by 5 bases and J by 2 bases, with 3 bases of the junction left unmatched. This CDR3 is CSAVQGTGANVLTF. As DNA, the CDR3 is TGCAGTGCTGTACAGGGGACTGGGGCCAACGTCCTGACTTTC.

This chain connects TRBV5-4 to TRBJ2-1; 12 nucleotides match TRBD2. Per germline, CDR1 SGHNT and CDR2 YYREEE (reference sequence). V lost 4 bases and J lost 9; bases outside the gene matches: 2. This CDR3 region has 13 residues. The CDR3 sequence is CASSQTSGSEQFF. The CDR3 coding sequence is TGTGCCAGCAGCCAGACTAGCGGGAGTGAGCAGTTCTTC.

Many counts were recorded for this clonotype. The chain uses TRBV6-5 and TRBJ2-1; D perhaps matches TRBD1 (6 bases). Germline V gene sequence: CDR1 MNHEY, CDR2 SVGAGI. Trimming took 0 bases from V and 9 from J, leaving 15 bases between them. CDR3 length equals 15 residues. The CDR3 region is CASSYSFRGGTEQFF. CDR3 DNA: TGTGCCAGCAGTTACTCCTTTCGAGGGGGAACTGAGCAGTTCTTC.

This clonotype has a count of ten or more. The CDR3 here is CASSLERLETQYF. The CDR3 DNA reads as TGTGCCAGCAGCTTAGAACGGCTGGAGACCCAGTACTTC. The chain joins TRBV7-2 to TRBJ2-5; unclear D gene. V was shortened by 1 base and J by 5 bases, with 8 bases between the two germline ends. CDR3 length: 13 residues. In germline, CDR1 is SGHTA, CDR2 FQGNSA.

The rearrangement uses TRBV27 and TRBJ1-5; D call uncertain. Looked up from germline, CDR1 is MNHEY and CDR2 is SMNVEV (reference sequence). The CDR3 spans 14 residues. Deletions cut 1 base from V and 0 bases from J, with 4 bases between. The CDR3 region is CASSLYGSNQPQHF. In DNA form, the CDR3 reads TGTGCCAGCAGTTTATACGGTAGCAATCAGCCCCAGCATTTT.

The table lists this clonotype with many counts. The rearrangement links TRBV5-4 to TRBJ2-1; 7 positions match TRBD2. The ends lost 0 bases at V and 5 bases at J; junction bases unmatched: 5. From germline, CDR1 is SGHNT and CDR2 YYREEE (reference sequence). This CDR3 comprises 15 residues. The CDR3 here is CASSLVGGIDNEQFF. The CDR3 DNA reads as TGTGCCAGCAGCTTGGTGGGAGGGATAGACAATGAGCAGTTCTTC.

This clonotype was detected ten times or more. CDR3 sequence reads: CASSSGMKTGELFF. The DNA of the CDR3 is TGTGCCAGCAGCTCCGGTATGAAAACCGGGGAGCTGTTTTTT. The chain employs TRBV7-8 and TRBJ2-2, with D uncertain. Per the germline V gene, CDR1 is SGHVS and CDR2 is FQNEAQ. Trimming left V 4 bases short and J 5 bases short, with 11 bases between. The CDR3 extends over 14 amino acids.

This clonotype was seen ten or more times. This chain joins TRBV7-6 and TRBJ2-3; perhaps TRBD2 as D (6 bases). The germline CDR1 and CDR2 sequences are SGHVS and FNYEAQ. The CDR3 extends over 15 amino acids. The ends were cut back, 2 bases at V and 0 bases at J, with 9 bases in the middle. In DNA form, the CDR3 reads TGTGCCAGCAGCTTACTAGCGTCTAGCACAGATACGCAGTATTTT. It specifies CASSLLASSTDTQYF.

In this sample, this clonotype turned up many times. The V and J genes are TRBV7-2 and TRBJ1-5; 7 bases fit TRBD1. Germline CDR1 reads SGHTA; CDR2 reads FQGNSA. V gave up 5 bases and J gave up 6 bases; unmatched junction bases: 10. The length of the CDR3 is 15 residues. The CDR3 loop reads CASSQQGSTGQPQHF. Written as DNA, the CDR3 is TGTGCCAGCAGCCAACAGGGGAGTACGGGTCAGCCCCAGCATTTT.

V and J are TRBV28 and TRBJ2-5, with D uncertain. Trimming left V 5 bases short and J 8 bases short, with 15 bases between. Germline lookup yields CDR1 MDHEN and CDR2 SYDVKM. CDR3 size: 13 residues. CDR3 coding DNA: TGTGCCAGCAGTCCAGGAACCCGGTCAACCCAGTACTTC. Protein product: CASSPGTRSTQYF.

Many counts were recorded for this clonotype. The V gene is TRBV24-1, the J gene TRBJ2-1; TRBD2 aligns across 11 bases. CDR1 is KGHDR and CDR2 is SFDVKD in the germline V gene. The length of the CDR3 is 16 residues. V dropped 4 bases and J dropped 7; count of bases not matched to a gene: 8. In DNA form, the CDR3 reads TGTGCCACCAGTGACCCCACTAGCGGGAGAATGAATGAGCAGTTCTTC. Amino acid sequence: CATSDPTSGRMNEQFF.

This clonotype was counted many times. V and J are TRBV24-1 and TRBJ2-3, with TRBD1 identical over 10 bases. Germline V gene lookup returns CDR1 KGHDR and CDR2 SFDVKD. The CDR3 sequence is 17 residues long. V lost 3 bases to trimming and J lost 4 bases; unmatched junction nucleotides: 9. The CDR3 loop reads CATSDTLGTGESDTQYF. The CDR3 bases are TGTGCCACCAGTGATACCCTTGGGACAGGGGAATCAGATACGCAGTATTTT.

This clonotype was seen a single time. A clone one base away is much larger, so this may be a read error. The J gene is TRBJ1-4, the V gene TRBV24-1, with a weak D call TRBD1 (8 bases). The DNA end is a closer match to TRBJ2-3, so the J assignment may be wrong. Germline V gene data show CDR1 as KGHDR and CDR2 as SFDVKD. CDR3 length equals 16 residues. The CDR3 here is CATSDTGQGTGGTQYF. For the CDR3, the DNA is TGTGCCACCAGTGACACCGGACAGGGAACGGGAGGTACGCAGTATTTT.

In its sample, this clonotype is medium-sized (0.01 to 0.1%). This rearrangement joins TRBV5-5 to TRBJ2-6, with D uncertain. V shed 2 bases and J shed 4 bases, with 16 bases lying between them. CDR1 is SGHKS and CDR2 is YYEKEE in the germline V gene (reference sequence). This CDR3 comprises 17 residues. CDR3 loop: CASSLEAKISGANVLTF. The CDR3, as DNA: TGTGCCAGCAGCTTAGAGGCCAAGATCTCCGGGGCCAACGTCCTGACTTTC.

This clonotype was counted many times. The CDR3 spells CASSSTPTGPASYNEQFF. The CDR3 bases are TGTGCCAGCAGTTCTACGCCGACAGGTCCGGCGTCCTACAATGAGCAGTTCTTC. The chain uses TRBV12-3 or TRBV12-4 and TRBJ2-1; the D gene is possibly TRBD1 (6 bases). V dropped 4 bases and J dropped 1 base, with 20 bases sitting between them. CDR3 length: 18 residues.